These 5 T cell receptor beta chains came from one sample sequenced in a study of T cells in Graves' hyperthyroidism and ophthalmopathy. Amplification of TCR beta CDR3 regions used RNA as the template. The TCR CDR3 was amplified in a first-round RT-PCR using the HTBI primer set. From the multiplex PCR reads, TCRdb called clonotypes with MiXCR, one entry per CDR3 protein. The top ten hold 49% of the sample, which has approximately 330,000 distinct CDR3 sequences, about 20% seen once. Sample: blood. These receptors were collected from a woman between 45 and 60 years old with Graves' hyperthyroidism.

This clonotype was seen more than once but under ten times. This chain uses TRBV5-4 with TRBJ1-6, with D perhaps TRBD1 (6 bases). V lost 2 bases, J lost 9 bases, and 18 bases lay in between. Per the germline V gene, CDR1 is SGHNT and CDR2 is YYREEE (reference sequence). The length of the CDR3 is 16 residues. The CDR3 nucleotides are TGTGCCAGCAGCTTAGTGATTTGGGGGGCAAGTTCACCCCTCCACTTT. It encodes CASSLVIWGASSPLHF.

This clonotype was detected many times. The chain recombines TRBV11-2 with TRBJ2-5, with TRBD2 matching over 9 bases. The CDR3 runs 14 residues. CDR1 is SGHAT and CDR2 is FQNNGV in the germline V gene. V shed 2 bases and J 5 bases; nucleotides not matched to a gene: 3. Written as DNA, the CDR3 is TGTGCCAGCAGCTTACTAGCGGGAATGGAGACCCAGTACTTC. Protein: CASSLLAGMETQYF.

This chain connects TRBV19 to TRBJ1-5; D call uncertain. The CDR3 is made up of 13 amino acids. The ends were cut back, 5 bases at V and 6 bases at J, with 11 bases in the middle. Per germline, CDR1 LNHDA and CDR2 SQIVND (reference sequence). The CDR3 is CASSLRNIQPQHF. The DNA of the CDR3 is TGTGCCAGTAGTCTCCGGAATATTCAGCCCCAGCATTTT.

Only a few counts were recorded for this clonotype. The rearrangement uses TRBV5-8 and TRBJ1-1; unclear D gene. The ends were cut back, 3 bases at V and 4 bases at J, with 10 bases in the middle. This CDR3 contains 13 residues. The V gene's germline CDR1 is SGHTS and CDR2 YDEGEE. CDR3 sequence (DNA): TGTGCCAGCAGCTCGGAGGGTGCCACTGAAGCTTTCTTT. It translates to CASSSEGATEAFF.

There are many counts of this clonotype. A much bigger clone sits one base away, suggesting this may be a read error. The rearrangement links TRBV12-3 or TRBV12-4 to TRBJ1-2, with TRBD1 as a possible D gene (6 bases). The CDR3 loop spans 13 amino acids. V lost 6 bases to trimming and J lost 4 bases, with 12 bases between them. The CDR3 nucleotides read TGTGCCAGCAGCCACTCAGGGGTCTATGGCTACACCTTC. This codes for CASSHSGVYGYTF.